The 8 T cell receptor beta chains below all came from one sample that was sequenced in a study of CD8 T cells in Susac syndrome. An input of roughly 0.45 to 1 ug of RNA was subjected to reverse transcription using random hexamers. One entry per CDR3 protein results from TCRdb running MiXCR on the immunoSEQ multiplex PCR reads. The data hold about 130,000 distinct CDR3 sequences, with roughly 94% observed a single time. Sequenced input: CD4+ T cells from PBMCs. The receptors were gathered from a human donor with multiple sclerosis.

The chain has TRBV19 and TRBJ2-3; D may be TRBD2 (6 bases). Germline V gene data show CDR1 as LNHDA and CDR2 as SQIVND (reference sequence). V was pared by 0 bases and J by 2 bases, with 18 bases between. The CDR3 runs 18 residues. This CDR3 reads CASSIDWRDRHHTDTQYF. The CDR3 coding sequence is TGTGCCAGTAGTATAGATTGGAGGGACCGCCACCACACAGATACGCAGTATTTT.

The CDR3 region has the DNA TGTGCCTGTAATTCCTTCTGGGGGATGCAAGAGACCCAGTACTTC. Its protein is CACNSFWGMQETQYF. The genes are TRBV30 and TRBJ2-5, with D possibly being TRBD1 or TRBD2 (5 bases each). V was trimmed by 6 bases and J by 2 bases, leaving 19 bases between them. Germline CDR1 reads GTSNPN; CDR2 reads SVGIG (reference sequence). The CDR3 covers 15 residues.

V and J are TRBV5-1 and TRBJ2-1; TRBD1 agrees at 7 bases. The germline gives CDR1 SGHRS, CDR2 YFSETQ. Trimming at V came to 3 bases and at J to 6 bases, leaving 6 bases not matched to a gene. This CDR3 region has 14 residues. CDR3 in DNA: TGCGCCAGCAGCTCCTTAAGACAGGGCAATGAGCAGTTCTTC. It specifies CASSSLRQGNEQFF.

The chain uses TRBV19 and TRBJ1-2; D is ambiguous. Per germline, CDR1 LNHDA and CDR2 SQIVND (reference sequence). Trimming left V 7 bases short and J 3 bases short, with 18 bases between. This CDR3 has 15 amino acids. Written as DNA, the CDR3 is TGTGCCAGTACCTCCGAGGACCGGCCATACTATGGCTACACCTTC. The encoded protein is CASTSEDRPYYGYTF. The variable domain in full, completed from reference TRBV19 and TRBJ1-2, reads DGGITQSPKYLFRKEGQNVTLSCEQNLNHDAMYWYRQDPGQGLRLIYYSQIVNDFQKGDIAEGYSVSREKKESFPLTVTSAQKNPTAFYLCASTSEDRPYYGYTFGSGTRLTVV.

CDR3 sequence reads: CASSLRELQPQHF. The CDR3 nucleotides are TGTGCCAGCAGCCTCAGGGAGCTTCAGCCCCAGCATTTT. The chain has TRBV12-3 or TRBV12-4 and TRBJ1-5; D is possibly TRBD1 (5 bases). The CDR3 contains 13 residues. With 6 bases removed from V and 6 bases from J, the gap between germline ends came to 12 bases.

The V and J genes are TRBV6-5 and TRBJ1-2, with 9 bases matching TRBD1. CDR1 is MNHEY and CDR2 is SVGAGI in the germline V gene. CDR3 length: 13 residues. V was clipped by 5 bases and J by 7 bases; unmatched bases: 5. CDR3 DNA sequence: TGTGCCAGCAGTCGGGACAGGGACGGTGGCTACACCTTC. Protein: CASSRDRDGGYTF.

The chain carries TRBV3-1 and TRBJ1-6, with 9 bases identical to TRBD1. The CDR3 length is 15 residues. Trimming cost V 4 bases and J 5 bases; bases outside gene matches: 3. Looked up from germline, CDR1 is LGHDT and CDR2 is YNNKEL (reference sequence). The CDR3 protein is CASSRRDRDNSPLHF. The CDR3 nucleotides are TGTGCCAGCAGCCGCCGGGACAGGGATAATTCACCCCTCCACTTT.

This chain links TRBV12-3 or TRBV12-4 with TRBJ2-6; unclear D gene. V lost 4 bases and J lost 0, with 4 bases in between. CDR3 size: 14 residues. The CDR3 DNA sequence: TGTGCCAGCAGTTCTTCCTCTGGGGCCAACGTCCTGACTTTC. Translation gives CASSSSSGANVLTF.